A single sample is the source of the 22 T cell receptor beta chains below, sequenced in a study of shared clonotypes between healthy human individuals. Here immunoSEQ multiplex PCR was the method, and the copy in TCRdb shows in-frame clones only, minus some. Among some 2,500,000 clones, 85% to 95% were seen once, and the ten largest hold 0.37%. The sequencing input was naive CD4+ T cells from PBMCs. Subset reported: CD45RA+ positively selected. The receptors stem from a man aged 18 to 30 in good health. Some clones in this sample may be carry-over from other donors' samples.

The gene calls are TRBV11-2 and TRBJ2-2; no reliable D call. Germline CDR1 and CDR2: SGHAT and FQNNGV. The V and J ends lost 3 bases and 1 base respectively, with 6 bases between them. The CDR3 totals 14 residues. CDR3 sequence: CASSFVLNTGELFF. CDR3 nucleotide sequence: TGTGCCAGCAGCTTTGTGCTGAACACCGGGGAGCTGTTTTTT.

The DNA of the CDR3 is TGTGCCAGCAGTCCGCGGGACAGCACCTACAATGAGCAGTTCTTC. It is translated as CASSPRDSTYNEQFF. V usage is TRBV5-6 and J usage is TRBJ2-1; possible D gene TRBD1, 7 bases. The length of the CDR3 is 15 residues. V lost 5 bases and J lost 2, with 14 bases in between. Germline CDR1 and CDR2: SGHDT and YYEEEE.

The chain uses TRBV4-3 and TRBJ2-7, with D uncertain. Germline lookup yields CDR1 LGHNA and CDR2 YSLEER. The CDR3 loop spans 15 amino acids. Trimming took 1 base from V and 2 from J, leaving 12 bases between them. As DNA, the CDR3 is TGCGCCAGCAGCCAAGGGGCAACGAAGACCTACGAGCAGTACTTC. This encodes CASSQGATKTYEQYF.

This rearrangement joins TRBV7-9 to TRBJ2-5; TRBD1 matches at 9 bases. Per germline, CDR1 SEHNR and CDR2 FQNEAQ (reference sequence). This CDR3 is built from 17 residues. Trimming took 4 bases from V and 3 from J; bases not matched to a gene: 12. The CDR3 protein is CASSSLLTGGAEETQYF. Written as DNA, the CDR3 is TGTGCCAGCAGCTCTCTCCTCACAGGGGGCGCGGAAGAGACCCAGTACTTC. Together with reference TRBV7-9 and TRBJ2-5, the CDR3 gives the full variable domain: DTGVSQNPRHKITKRGQNVTFRCDPISEHNRLYWYRQTLGQGPEFLTYFQNEAQLEKSRLLSDRFSAERPKGSFSTLEIQRTEQGDSAMYLCASSSLLTGGAEETQYFGPGTRLLVL.

A word on this clone: Within the sample, other DNA sequences also encode this same CDR3. This CDR3 is CASSLAVGSPGNEQFF. In DNA, the CDR3 is TGCGCCAGCAGCTTGGCCGTCGGATCCCCCGGCAATGAGCAGTTCTTC. The chain uses TRBV5-1 and TRBJ2-1; D is unclear. The CDR3 totals 16 residues. V gave up 0 bases and J gave up 6 bases, with 16 bases separating them. Germline CDR1 and CDR2: SGHRS and YFSETQ.

The rearrangement uses TRBV29-1 and TRBJ1-1; 10 bases are a match to TRBD1. From germline, CDR1 is SQVTM and CDR2 ANQGSEA. With V trimmed by 6 bases and J by 4 bases, 8 bases remained unmatched. The CDR3 sequence is 14 residues long. This chain's CDR3 is CSVAETGGRTEAFF. The CDR3 DNA sequence: TGCAGCGTAGCCGAGACAGGGGGCCGCACTGAAGCTTTCTTT.

V gene TRBV7-9 combines with J gene TRBJ2-3; a weak D match, TRBD2 (6 bases). V shed 5 bases and J shed 6 bases, with 18 bases lying between them. CDR1 is SEHNR and CDR2 is FQNEAQ in the germline V gene (reference sequence). There are 15 residues in the CDR3. The CDR3 is CASSRSFPGVDTQYF. The CDR3 nucleotides are TGTGCCAGCAGCAGATCCTTCCCGGGAGTGGATACGCAGTATTTT.

Regarding this clone: Compared with germline, one end of the junction differs, possibly owing to a read error. The same CDR3 can be traced to other DNA sequences in this sample. The rearrangement uses TRBV6-5 and TRBJ1-6; D gene unclear. Looked up from germline, CDR1 is MNHEY and CDR2 is SVGAGI. This CDR3 is 12 amino acids long. CDR3 DNA sequence: TGTGCCAGCAGTTCCTACAATTCACCCCTCCACTTT. Translated: CASSSYNSPLHF.

The CDR3 loop reads CASRYGATAGATNEKLFF. The CDR3, as DNA: TGTGCCAGCAGATATGGGGCGACAGCCGGAGCAACTAATGAAAAACTGTTTTTT. The V and J genes are TRBV11-2 and TRBJ1-4, with a tentative D call TRBD1 (5 bases). V was shortened by 6 bases and J by 0 bases, with 20 bases between the two germline ends. CDR3 size: 18 residues. Germline values: CDR1 SGHAT, CDR2 FQNNGV.

This chain joins TRBV2 and TRBJ1-5, with 8 bases lining up with TRBD1. The V and J ends lost 7 bases and 5 bases, in that order; junction bases with no gene match: 10. Germline V CDR1 and CDR2: SNHLY, FYNNEI. The CDR3 runs to 15 residues. CDR3 protein: CASTTGTGWDQPQHF. The CDR3 DNA reads as TGTGCCAGCACCACGGGGACAGGTTGGGATCAGCCCCAGCATTTT.

This sequence joins TRBV6-5 and TRBJ2-7; no reliable D call. The CDR3 consists of 15 residues. Trimming cost V 6 bases and J 0 bases, with 15 bases left between them. CDR1 is MNHEY, CDR2 SVGAGI, per germline. The CDR3 is CASRARLVSSYEQYF. CDR3 DNA: TGTGCCAGCAGGGCCCGTTTAGTGAGCTCCTACGAGCAGTACTTC.

The genes are TRBV28 and TRBJ2-2; tentative D call: TRBD2 (6 bases). The CDR3 runs to 15 residues. Trimming shortened V by 7 bases and J by 0 bases, and 12 bases separated the two germline ends. Germline V gives CDR1 MDHEN, CDR2 SYDVKM. The CDR3 reads CASTESGPNTGELFF. The CDR3 DNA follows: TGTGCCAGCACCGAGAGCGGGCCGAACACCGGGGAGCTGTTTTTT. Based on the CDR3 plus reference TRBV28 and TRBJ2-2, the full variable domain is DVKVTQSSRYLVKRTGEKVFLECVQDMDHENMFWYRQDPGLGLRLIYFSYDVKMKEKGDIPEGYSVSREKKERFSLILESASTNQTSMYLCASTESGPNTGELFFGEGSRLTVL.

This sequence joins TRBV27 and TRBJ2-1; D is perhaps TRBD2 (6 bases). CDR3 length equals 16 residues. CDR1 and CDR2 (germline): MNHEY, SMNVEV (reference sequence). Deletions cut 3 bases from V and 2 bases from J, with 14 bases between. The DNA of the CDR3 is TGTGCCAGCAGTTTGGGGCGGGGCCCCCCCTACAATGAGCAGTTCTTC. As protein: CASSLGRGPPYNEQFF.

To note about this clone: Other DNA sequences from this sample encode an identical CDR3 as well. The chain joins TRBV11-3 to TRBJ2-3; D is possibly TRBD2 (5 bases). Germline CDR1 SGHNT, CDR2 YENEEA. CDR3 length equals 14 residues. Trimming shortened V by 2 bases and J by 2 bases, and 8 bases separated the two germline ends. The CDR3 loop is CASSLSGSTDTQYF. Written as DNA, the CDR3 is TGTGCCAGCAGCTTAAGCGGCTCCACAGATACGCAGTATTTT.

This clone occurred a few times. V and J are TRBV28 and TRBJ1-1; possible D gene TRBD1, 6 bases. Trimming took off 6 bases at V and 0 bases at J, with 8 bases between the two ends. Germline loops: CDR1 MDHEN, CDR2 SYDVKM. The CDR3 length is 13 residues. CDR3 region: CASSRDMNTEAFF. CDR3 DNA: TGTGCCAGCAGCCGGGACATGAACACTGAAGCTTTCTTT.

This clone was detected only a few times. The chain recombines TRBV4-1 with TRBJ1-1, with D tentatively TRBD1 (5 bases). The germline gives CDR1 MGHRA, CDR2 YSYEKL. The CDR3 consists of 14 residues. V was cut by 1 base and J by 6 bases, with 12 bases left in between. The CDR3 nucleotides read TGCGCCAGCAGCCAAGCCCGGCGGGGCGCTGAAGCTTTCTTT. Its translation is CASSQARRGAEAFF.

The rearrangement uses TRBV11-2 and TRBJ2-3; D may be TRBD1 (5 bases). CDR3 length: 16 residues. Germline assignment: CDR1 SGHAT and CDR2 FQNNGV. Trimming left V 2 bases short and J 2 bases short, with 14 bases between. The CDR3 is CASSLFSQGYTDTQYF. CDR3 DNA sequence: TGTGCCAGCAGCTTATTCTCTCAGGGATACACAGATACGCAGTATTTT.

To note about this clone: Other DNA variants within this sample encode the same CDR3. The chain uses TRBV7-9 and TRBJ2-2; TRBD2 matches at 10 bases. Germline V gene sequence: CDR1 SEHNR, CDR2 FQNEAQ (reference sequence). The junction had 1 base not matched to a gene; V was cut back by 3 bases and J by 6 bases. The CDR3 spans 14 residues. The CDR3 sequence is CASSLLAGAGELFF. In DNA, the CDR3 is TGTGCCAGCAGCTTGCTAGCGGGAGCCGGGGAGCTGTTTTTT.

The CDR3 reads CASNRDRDEKLFF. CDR3 sequence (DNA): TGTGCCAGCAACCGGGACAGGGATGAAAAACTGTTTTTT. The chain is built from TRBV9 and TRBJ1-4, with 9 bases aligning to TRBD1. V lost 6 bases and J lost 6; bases outside the gene matches: 3. Per germline, CDR1 SGDLS and CDR2 YYNGEE. This CDR3 spans 13 amino acids.

J is TRBJ2-7 and V is TRBV7-3, with D possibly being TRBD2 (7 bases). CDR3 length equals 14 residues. V lost 5 bases and J 4 bases, leaving 15 bases between the germline ends. The germline gives CDR1 SGHTA, CDR2 FQGTGA. Here the CDR3 reads CASSPRAGAYEQYF. The CDR3 bases are TGTGCCAGCAGCCCCCGGGCGGGGGCGTACGAGCAGTACTTC. Full variable domain (missing parts from reference TRBV7-3 and TRBJ2-7): GAGVSQTPSNKVTEKGKYVELRCDPISGHTALYWYRQSLGQGPEFLIYFQGTGAADDSGLPNDRFFAVRPEGSVSTLKIQRTERGDSAVYLCASSPRAGAYEQYFGPGTRLTVT.

With respect to this clone: The junction and the germline gene differ at one end; a read error may be behind it. The V gene is TRBV15, the J gene TRBJ2-7; D ambiguous. The germline V gene encodes CDR1 LNHNV and CDR2 YYDKDF (reference sequence). The CDR3 runs to 12 residues. CDR3 sequence (DNA): TGTGCCACCAGCGGAGAATACTACGAGCAGTACTTC. This translates into CATSGEYYEQYF. Using reference TRBV15 and TRBJ2-7 for the parts outside the CDR3, the full variable domain is DAMVIQNPRYQVTQFGKPVTLSCSQTLNHNVMYWYQQKSSQAPKLLFHYYDKDFNNEADTPDNFQSRRPNTSFCFLDIRSPGLGDTAMYLCATSGEYYEQYFGPGTRLTVT.

The CDR3 reads CASSLAWSGAPSRTNYGYTF. The CDR3 region has the DNA TGCGCCAGCAGCTTGGCCTGGTCGGGGGCCCCCAGTAGAACTAACTATGGCTACACCTTC. The V gene is TRBV5-1, the J gene TRBJ1-2, with TRBD1 as a possible D gene (6 bases). Deletions cut 0 bases from V and 0 bases from J, with 24 bases between. The CDR3 consists of 20 residues. The germline gives CDR1 SGHRS, CDR2 YFSETQ.